Shown below are 18 T cell receptor beta chains from a single sample sequenced in a study of technical replicates of blood from a handful of donors. Some clones are missing from TCRdb's copy, which holds only in-frame ones; the method was immunoSEQ multiplex PCR. The repertoire holds approximately 70,000 clones, with about 89% as singletons. The sample was PBMCs. Receptors were obtained from a human donor in good health. Some clones in this sample may be carry-over from other donors' samples.

The V gene is TRBV4-3, the J gene TRBJ2-1, with D unresolved. Germline CDR1 is LGHNA and CDR2 is YSLEER. V shed 1 base and J shed 10 bases, with 11 bases lying between them. This CDR3 is 13 amino acids long. DNA of the CDR3: TGCGCCAGCAGCCAAGTGGGCCTGCCAGAGCAGTTCTTC. As protein: CASSQVGLPEQFF.

V usage is TRBV29-1 and J usage is TRBJ2-5; the D gene is possibly TRBD1 (6 bases). CDR3 size: 13 residues. V dropped 4 bases and J dropped 4 bases, with 13 bases sitting between them. Germline values: CDR1 SQVTM, CDR2 ANQGSEA. The CDR3 loop is CSVGVSGVETQYF. The CDR3 DNA reads TGCAGCGTTGGGGTGTCAGGGGTAGAGACCCAGTACTTC.

The chain employs TRBV7-3 and TRBJ2-2; 11 positions match TRBD2. V gave up 3 bases and J gave up 0 bases; unmatched junction bases: 9. CDR1 SGHTA and CDR2 FQGTGA come from the germline V gene. The CDR3 spans 19 residues. The CDR3 loop is CASSFRSGRAKSNTGELFF. The CDR3 DNA is TGTGCCAGCAGCTTTCGTAGCGGGAGGGCCAAATCGAACACCGGGGAGCTGTTTTTT.

The chain links TRBV25-1 to TRBJ2-3; 9 nucleotides align to TRBD2. Germline CDR1 MGHDK, CDR2 SYGVNS. V was clipped by 2 bases and J by 3 bases; unmatched bases: 0. This CDR3 comprises 14 residues. The CDR3 sequence: CASSEAGGTDTQYF. The CDR3 nucleotides read TGTGCCAGCAGTGAAGCGGGGGGGACAGATACGCAGTATTTT.

The CDR3 protein is CASSSDRSRYEQYF. The CDR3 DNA sequence: TGTGCCAGCAGCTCGGACAGGTCCCGATACGAGCAGTACTTC. J is TRBJ2-7 and V is TRBV7-9, with 7 bases fitting TRBD1. The V gene's germline CDR1 is SEHNR and CDR2 FQNEAQ (reference sequence). This CDR3 is built from 14 residues. V was pared by 4 bases and J by 4 bases, with 7 bases of the junction left unmatched.

This clone was picked up one time. Here the CDR3 reads CASSPTQDREVETQYF. In DNA form, the CDR3 reads TGTGCCAGCAGCCCCACCCAAGACAGGGAGGTAGAGACCCAGTACTTC. The chain links TRBV14 to TRBJ2-5; weak D call: TRBD1 (7 bases). This CDR3 contains 16 residues. Trimming cost V 4 bases and J 4 bases, with 19 bases left between them. Germline loops: CDR1 SGHDN, CDR2 FVKESK.

The chain carries TRBV29-1 and TRBJ1-2, with D possibly TRBD1 on 6 matching bases. This CDR3 has 12 residues. V lost 7 bases and J lost 5, with 14 bases in between. Germline assignment: CDR1 SQVTM and CDR2 ANQGSEA. The CDR3 region is CSAVQGIYGYTF. DNA of the CDR3: TGCAGCGCGGTCCAGGGGATTTATGGCTACACCTTC.

This sequence joins TRBV7-8 and TRBJ2-5, with 11 bases aligning to TRBD1. Per the germline V gene, CDR1 is SGHVS and CDR2 is FQNEAQ. This CDR3 comprises 15 residues. V was pared by 5 bases and J by 5 bases, with 7 bases of the junction left unmatched. CDR3 in DNA: TGTGCCAGCAGCCTGGACAGGGGGCGTGGGGAGACCCAGTACTTC. As protein: CASSLDRGRGETQYF.

By proportion, this clone is large (0.1 to 1%). The chain uses TRBV7-9 and TRBJ2-2; no definite D call. The CDR3 spans 14 residues. Germline V CDR1 and CDR2: SEHNR, FQNEAQ (reference sequence). V lost 5 bases, J lost 4 bases, and 11 bases lay in between. Here the CDR3 reads CASSPVSFTGELFF. Here the CDR3 DNA reads TGTGCCAGCAGCCCTGTTAGTTTCACCGGGGAGCTGTTTTTT.

The chain carries TRBV5-4 and TRBJ1-6; D not certain. The CDR3 spans 15 residues. V gave up 0 bases and J gave up 9 bases, with 13 bases separating them. Germline lookup yields CDR1 SGHNT and CDR2 YYREEE (reference sequence). The CDR3 loop is CASSLDQALSSPLHF. CDR3 sequence (DNA): TGTGCCAGCAGCTTGGACCAGGCGCTAAGTTCACCCCTCCACTTT.

This chain joins TRBV28 and TRBJ1-5; D uncertain. The V end was cut by 4 bases, the J end by 4 bases, with 8 bases between. From germline, CDR1 is MDHEN and CDR2 SYDVKM. The CDR3 contains 13 residues. The CDR3 sequence is CASSSGWNQPQHF. The CDR3 nucleotides read TGTGCCAGCAGTTCAGGATGGAATCAGCCCCAGCATTTT.

The chain is built from TRBV10-3 and TRBJ1-2; unclear D gene. This CDR3 has 12 amino acids. Germline V gene lookup returns CDR1 ENHRY and CDR2 SYGVKD. Trimming left V 4 bases short and J 8 bases short, with 11 bases between. The CDR3 protein is CAISGVTGGYTF. DNA for the CDR3: TGTGCCATCAGTGGGGTCACGGGGGGCTACACCTTC.

The V call is TRBV6-1, the J call TRBJ1-2, with 7 nucleotides matching TRBD1. Trimming at V came to 6 bases and at J to 5 bases, leaving 9 bases not matched to a gene. Germline V gives CDR1 MNHNS, CDR2 SASEGT. The CDR3 consists of 14 residues. In nucleotides, the CDR3 is TGTGCCAGCAGGGTCCTGAGACAGGGATATGGCTACACCTTC. This gives the protein CASRVLRQGYGYTF.

CDR3 region: CASSNATSGGPHNEQFF. The CDR3 DNA reads as TGTGCCAGTAGTAACGCGACTAGCGGGGGGCCACACAATGAGCAGTTCTTC. The chain combines TRBV19 with TRBJ2-1; the match to TRBD2 covers 13 bases. The CDR3 has 17 residues. Germline values: CDR1 LNHDA, CDR2 SQIVND (reference sequence). J was trimmed by 5 bases and V by 4 bases; bases with no gene match: 8. The full variable domain, rest sourced from reference TRBV19 and TRBJ2-1, is DGGITQSPKYLFRKEGQNVTLSCEQNLNHDAMYWYRQDPGQGLRLIYYSQIVNDFQKGDIAEGYSVSREKKESFPLTVTSAQKNPTAFYLCASSNATSGGPHNEQFFGPGTRLTVL.

This clone was seen only once. The genes are TRBV18 and TRBJ2-7; TRBD1 might be the D (6 bases). Germline V gene lookup returns CDR1 KGHSH and CDR2 LQKENI. Trimming removed 6 bases at V and 6 bases at J, with 15 bases between. This CDR3 comprises 13 residues. CDR3 nucleotide sequence: TGTGCCAGCTCCACGCCCTGGGGGCGCGAGCAGTACTTC. Encoded protein: CASSTPWGREQYF.

This chain connects TRBV7-9 to TRBJ2-7; D might be TRBD1 (5 bases). CDR1 SEHNR and CDR2 FQNEAQ come from the germline V gene (reference sequence). The CDR3 extends over 14 amino acids. V was pared by 1 base and J by 0 bases, with 7 bases between. This CDR3 is CASSLGGISYEQYF. CDR3 DNA sequence: TGTGCCAGCAGCTTAGGGGGCATCTCCTACGAGCAGTACTTC.

The chain has TRBV30 and TRBJ2-1; D is perhaps TRBD1 (5 bases). Trimming removed 1 base from V and 7 bases from J, with 11 bases in between. The CDR3 runs 13 residues. Germline V gene lookup returns CDR1 GTSNPN and CDR2 SVGIG (reference sequence). The chain's CDR3 is CAWSEGEWNEQFF. The CDR3 DNA sequence: TGTGCCTGGAGTGAAGGGGAATGGAATGAGCAGTTCTTC.

The sample holds one count of this clone. The rearrangement links TRBV19 to TRBJ1-2; no reliable D call. The ends were cut back, 3 bases at V and 0 bases at J, with 17 bases in the middle. Germline V CDR1 and CDR2: LNHDA, SQIVND (reference sequence). The CDR3 extends over 17 amino acids. In nucleotides, the CDR3 is TGTGCCAGTAGTATTTCCGTTACGGCGGGATCTAACTATGGCTACACCTTC. Its protein product is CASSISVTAGSNYGYTF.